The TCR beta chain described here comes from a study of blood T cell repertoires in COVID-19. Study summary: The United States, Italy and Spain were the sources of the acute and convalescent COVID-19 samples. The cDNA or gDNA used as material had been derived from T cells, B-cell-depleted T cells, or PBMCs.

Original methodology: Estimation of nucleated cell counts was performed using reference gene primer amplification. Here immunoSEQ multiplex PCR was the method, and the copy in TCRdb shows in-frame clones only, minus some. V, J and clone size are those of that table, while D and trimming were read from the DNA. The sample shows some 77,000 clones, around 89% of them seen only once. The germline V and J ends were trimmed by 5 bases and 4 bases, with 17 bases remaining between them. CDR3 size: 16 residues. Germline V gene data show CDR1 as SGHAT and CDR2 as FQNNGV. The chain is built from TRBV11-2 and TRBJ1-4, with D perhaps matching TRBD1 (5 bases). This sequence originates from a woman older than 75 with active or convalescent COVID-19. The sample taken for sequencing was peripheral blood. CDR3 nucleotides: TGTGCCAGCAGCAGGACCGGAGGGGTACATAATGAAAAACTGTTTTTT. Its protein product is CASSRTGGVHNEKLFF.